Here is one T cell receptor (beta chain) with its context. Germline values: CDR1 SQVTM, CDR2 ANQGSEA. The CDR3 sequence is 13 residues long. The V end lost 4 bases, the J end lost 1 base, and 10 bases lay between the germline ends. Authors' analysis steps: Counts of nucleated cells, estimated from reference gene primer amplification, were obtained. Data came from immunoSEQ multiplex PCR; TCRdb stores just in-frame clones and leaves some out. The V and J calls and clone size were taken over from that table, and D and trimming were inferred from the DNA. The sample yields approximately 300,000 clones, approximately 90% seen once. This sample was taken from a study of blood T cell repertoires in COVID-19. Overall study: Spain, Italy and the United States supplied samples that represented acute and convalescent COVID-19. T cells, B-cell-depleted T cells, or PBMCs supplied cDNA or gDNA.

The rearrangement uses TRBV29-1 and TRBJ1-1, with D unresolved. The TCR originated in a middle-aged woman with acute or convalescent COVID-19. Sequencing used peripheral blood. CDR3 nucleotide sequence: TGCAGCGTTGTCATAACATCGAACACTGAAGCTTTCTTT. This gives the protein CSVVITSNTEAFF.